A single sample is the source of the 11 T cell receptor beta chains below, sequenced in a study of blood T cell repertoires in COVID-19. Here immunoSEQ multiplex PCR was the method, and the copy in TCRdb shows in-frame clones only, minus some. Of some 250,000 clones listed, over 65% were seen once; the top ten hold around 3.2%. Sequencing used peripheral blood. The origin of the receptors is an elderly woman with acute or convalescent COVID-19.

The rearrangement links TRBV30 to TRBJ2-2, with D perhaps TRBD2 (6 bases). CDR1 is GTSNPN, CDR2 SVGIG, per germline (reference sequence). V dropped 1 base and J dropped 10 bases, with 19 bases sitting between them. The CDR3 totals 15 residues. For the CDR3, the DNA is TGTGCCTGGAGTGCTTGGGGAGGCCCGGGTCAGGAGCTGTTTTTT. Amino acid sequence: CAWSAWGGPGQELFF.

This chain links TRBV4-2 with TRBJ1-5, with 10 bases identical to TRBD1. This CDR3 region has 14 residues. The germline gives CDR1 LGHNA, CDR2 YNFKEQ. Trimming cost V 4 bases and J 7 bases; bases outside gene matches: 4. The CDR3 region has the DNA TGTGCCAGCAGCCGGGACAGGGGTGACCAGCCCCAGCATTTT. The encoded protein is CASSRDRGDQPQHF.

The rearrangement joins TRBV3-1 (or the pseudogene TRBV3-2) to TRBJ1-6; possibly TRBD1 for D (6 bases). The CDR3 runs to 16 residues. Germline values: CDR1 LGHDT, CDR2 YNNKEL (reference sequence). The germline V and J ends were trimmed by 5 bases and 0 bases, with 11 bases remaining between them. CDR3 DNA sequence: TGTGCCAGCAGCGCGACAGGCAGCTCCTATAATTCACCCCTCCACTTT. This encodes CASSATGSSYNSPLHF.

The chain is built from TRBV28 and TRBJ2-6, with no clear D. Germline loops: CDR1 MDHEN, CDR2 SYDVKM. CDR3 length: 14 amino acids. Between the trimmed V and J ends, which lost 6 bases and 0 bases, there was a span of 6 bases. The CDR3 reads CASSNSSGANVLTF. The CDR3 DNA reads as TGTGCCAGCAGCAACAGCTCTGGGGCCAACGTCCTGACTTTC.

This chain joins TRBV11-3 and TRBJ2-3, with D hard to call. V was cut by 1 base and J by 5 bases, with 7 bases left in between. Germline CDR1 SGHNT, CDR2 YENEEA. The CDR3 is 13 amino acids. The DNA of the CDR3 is TGTGCCAGCAGCTTAGTAGACAAAGATACGCAGTATTTT. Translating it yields CASSLVDKDTQYF.

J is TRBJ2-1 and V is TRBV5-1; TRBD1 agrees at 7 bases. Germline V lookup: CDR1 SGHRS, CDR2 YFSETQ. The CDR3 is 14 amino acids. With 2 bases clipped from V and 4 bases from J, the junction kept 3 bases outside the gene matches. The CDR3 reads CASSLGQEYNEQFF. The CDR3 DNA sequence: TGCGCCAGCAGCTTAGGACAGGAGTACAATGAGCAGTTCTTC. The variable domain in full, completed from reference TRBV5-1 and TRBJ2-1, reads KAGVTQTPRYLIKTRGQQVTLSCSPISGHRSVSWYQQTPGQGLQFLFEYFSETQRNKGNFPGRFSGRQFSNSRSEMNVSTLELGDSALYLCASSLGQEYNEQFFGPGTRLTVL.

CDR3 sequence: CAAGQTNQPQHF. The CDR3 nucleotides read TGCGCCGCGGGACAGACGAATCAGCCCCAGCATTTT. The chain carries TRBV29-1 and TRBJ1-5; 7 positions agree with TRBD1. Per the germline V gene, CDR1 is SQVTM and CDR2 is ANQGSEA. The CDR3 is made up of 12 amino acids.

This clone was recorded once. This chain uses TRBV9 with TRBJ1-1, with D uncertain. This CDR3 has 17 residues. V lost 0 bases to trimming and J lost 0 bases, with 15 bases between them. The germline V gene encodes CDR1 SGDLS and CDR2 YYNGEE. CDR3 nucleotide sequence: TGTGCCAGCAGCGTAGATCCCCCGGGAGGTATGAACACTGAAGCTTTCTTT. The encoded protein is CASSVDPPGGMNTEAFF.

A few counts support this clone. CDR3 sequence (DNA): TGTGCCAGCACCCGACTCCCAAACTACGAGCAGTACTTC. Translating gives CASTRLPNYEQYF. The chain combines TRBV7-9 with TRBJ2-7; D remains unclear. CDR3 length equals 13 residues. V lost 7 bases, J lost 3 bases, and 13 bases lay in between. The germline V gene has CDR1 SEHNR and CDR2 FQNEAQ (reference sequence).

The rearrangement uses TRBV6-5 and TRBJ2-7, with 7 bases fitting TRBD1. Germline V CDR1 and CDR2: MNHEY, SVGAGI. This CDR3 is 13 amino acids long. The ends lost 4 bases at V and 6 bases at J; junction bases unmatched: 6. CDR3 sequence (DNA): TGTGCCAGCAGTTCACAGGGGAATGGCGAGCAGTACTTC. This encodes CASSSQGNGEQYF.

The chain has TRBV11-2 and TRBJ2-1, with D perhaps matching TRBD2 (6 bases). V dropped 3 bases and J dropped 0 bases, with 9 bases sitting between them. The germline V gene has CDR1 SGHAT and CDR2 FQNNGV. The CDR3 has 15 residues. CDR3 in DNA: TGTGCCAGCAGCTTTTCGCGGGGCTCCTACAATGAGCAGTTCTTC. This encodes CASSFSRGSYNEQFF.